This T cell receptor (beta chain) was sequenced in a study of Ad26.COV2.S vaccination and SARS-CoV-2 variants. Indicated treatment: roughly 20 received Ad26.COV2.S at low or high dose, single or two shots; 5 received placebo; per-sample allocation not given. Specimen acquisition occurred on day 63 following the initial vaccine or placebo injection. TCRdb's table, derived via immunoSEQ multiplex PCR, lists solely in-frame clones and lacks some. The sample contains about 390,000 clones, less than 90% of which appear only once. The CDR3 is 16 residues long. Germline trimming cut 2 bases from V and 7 bases from J; bases unmatched to any gene: 13. Germline-derived CDR1 and CDR2 are SGHVS and FQNEAQ.

The clonotype comes from a person aged 18-60 years who received the Ad26.COV2.S COVID-19 vaccine or a placebo. Sequenced here: peripheral blood, sampled in a trial of Ad26.COV2.S vaccine versus placebo. The rearrangement links TRBV7-8 to TRBJ1-1; 7 bases agree with TRBD1. This CDR3 reads CASSLPRVGGTVEAFF. The CDR3 DNA follows: TGTGCCAGCAGCTTACCCCGGGTAGGGGGGACAGTTGAAGCTTTCTTT.